This T cell receptor (beta chain) was profiled in a study of CD8 T cells in Susac syndrome. Reverse transcription of about 0.5 to 1 ug RNA was performed with random hexamers. In TCRdb, the immunoSEQ multiplex PCR reads were re-called with MiXCR into one record per CDR3 protein. The sample includes 200,000 to 250,000 distinct CDR3 sequences, more than 85% of them seen just once. Remarks on this clonotype: The antigen is unknown.

J was trimmed by 13 bases and V by 0 bases; bases with no gene match: 15. This CDR3 has 16 residues. Germline values: CDR1 MNHNY, CDR2 SVGAGI (reference sequence). Study-wide findings and caveats: As the study acknowledged, the number of individuals in its TCR sequencing and HLA analysis was relatively small.

In contrast to the negatively isolated CD8+ and CD4+ T cells, TEMRA cells were FACS-enriched. This rearrangement joins TRBV6-6 to TRBJ2-5, with 9 bases matching TRBD1. This TCR was sampled from a human donor with multiple sclerosis. Sequencing used CD4+ T cells from PBMCs. CDR3 DNA: TGTGCCAGCAGTTACTCGGTGGCTCTACAGGGGGCCCCTACGTACTTC. It translates to CASSYSVALQGAPTYF.